These 6 T cell receptor beta chains came from one sample sequenced in a study of tumour-infiltrating T cells in Burkitt lymphoma. Measured with immunoSEQ multiplex PCR; TCRdb has only the in-frame clones, and not every one. The data show 46,000 or so clones, with 31% seen just once and roughly 2.8% held by the top ten. The sample was tumor tissue. The origin of the receptors is a human donor with Burkitt lymphoma.

This chain uses TRBV20-1 with TRBJ2-3; D may be TRBD1 (5 bases). Trimming stripped 5 bases from V and 6 bases from J, with 6 bases between. CDR3 size: 10 residues. Germline-derived CDR1 and CDR2 are DFQATT and SNEGSKA (reference sequence). The CDR3 protein is CSAGADTQYF. The CDR3 DNA reads as TGCAGTGCTGGGGCGGATACGCAGTATTTT.

CDR3 sequence reads: CASSAIATQETQYF. The CDR3 coding sequence is TGTGCCAGCAGCGCCATCGCCACACAAGAGACCCAGTACTTC. This chain joins TRBV7-9 and TRBJ2-5; unclear D gene. The CDR3 extends over 14 amino acids. Germline V gene lookup returns CDR1 SEHNR and CDR2 FQNEAQ (reference sequence). Trimming cost V 5 bases and J 2 bases, with 12 bases left between them.

V usage is TRBV6-5 and J usage is TRBJ2-7, with TRBD1 matching over 7 bases. The CDR3 totals 15 residues. The germline gives CDR1 MNHEY, CDR2 SVGAGI. V lost 5 bases and J lost 0; bases outside the gene matches: 7. The CDR3 DNA reads TGTGCCAGCAGTCCCTTAGGGACAGACTCCTACGAGCAGTACTTC. The encoded protein is CASSPLGTDSYEQYF.

The chain couples TRBV5-4 to TRBJ2-3; 13 bases fit TRBD2. Germline V CDR1 and CDR2: SGHNT, YYREEE (reference sequence). J lost 2 bases, V lost 3 bases, and 6 bases had no gene match. CDR3 length equals 17 residues. CDR3 DNA sequence: TGTGCCAGCAGCTCCCGACTAGCGGGGGGTTTCACAGATACGCAGTATTTT. It yields the protein CASSSRLAGGFTDTQYF.

The chain uses TRBV5-6 and TRBJ1-2, with D tentatively TRBD1 (6 bases). The CDR3 contains 14 residues. Germline V gives CDR1 SGHDT, CDR2 YYEEEE. V lost 5 bases, J lost 4 bases, and 15 bases lay in between. Here the CDR3 DNA reads TGTGCCAGCAGTCCCGGGACAAGATTCTATGGCTACACCTTC. Translating it yields CASSPGTRFYGYTF.

V and J are TRBV30 and TRBJ2-3; no clear D gene. V was clipped by 2 bases and J by 1 base, with 7 bases between them. CDR1 is GTSNPN, CDR2 SVGIG, per germline (reference sequence). This CDR3 contains 13 residues. CDR3 protein: CAWSIKGTDTQYF. In nucleotides, the CDR3 is TGTGCCTGGAGTATTAAGGGCACAGATACGCAGTATTTT.